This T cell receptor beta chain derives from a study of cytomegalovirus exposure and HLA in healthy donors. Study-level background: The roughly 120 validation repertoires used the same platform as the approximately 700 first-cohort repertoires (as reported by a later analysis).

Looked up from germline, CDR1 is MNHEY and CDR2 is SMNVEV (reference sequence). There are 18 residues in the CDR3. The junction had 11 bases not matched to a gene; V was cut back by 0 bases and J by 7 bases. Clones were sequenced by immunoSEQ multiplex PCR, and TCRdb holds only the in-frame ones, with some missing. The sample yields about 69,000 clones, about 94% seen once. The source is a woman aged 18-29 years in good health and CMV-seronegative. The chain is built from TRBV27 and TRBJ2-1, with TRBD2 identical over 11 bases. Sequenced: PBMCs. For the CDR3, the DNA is TGTGCCAGCAGTTTATCGGTTCGGGCTAGCGGGAGGCGAAATGAGCAGTTCTTC. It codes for CASSLSVRASGRRNEQFF.